These 30 T cell receptor beta chains originate from one sample sequenced in a study of technical replicates of blood from several donors. Assay: immunoSEQ multiplex PCR; the TCRdb copy retains only in-frame clones and omits some. The sample includes more than 75,000 clones, around 94% of them seen just once. Sequenced input: T cells isolated from PBMCs. Every receptor here comes from a human donor in good health.

The J gene is TRBJ2-7, the V gene TRBV14, with 8 bases aligning to TRBD1. There are 15 residues in the CDR3. V gave up 0 bases and J gave up 5 bases; unmatched junction bases: 6. The germline V gene encodes CDR1 SGHDN and CDR2 FVKESK. The CDR3 nucleotides are TGTGCCAGCAGCCAAGAACCGGGACAGGAAGACGAGCAGTACTTC. It is translated as CASSQEPGQEDEQYF.

The chain has TRBV7-9 and TRBJ2-3; 14 bases match TRBD2. The CDR3 spans 15 residues. Germline V CDR1 and CDR2: SEHNR, FQNEAQ (reference sequence). With V trimmed by 6 bases and J by 6 bases, 5 bases remained unmatched. CDR3 region: CASRRTSGRWDTQYF. The DNA for the CDR3 is TGTGCCAGCAGACGGACTAGCGGGAGGTGGGATACGCAGTATTTT.

This chain connects TRBV9 to TRBJ2-3, with D possibly TRBD1 on 5 matching bases. This CDR3 has 14 amino acids. Germline V gene lookup returns CDR1 SGDLS and CDR2 YYNGEE. Trimming stripped 0 bases from V and 1 base from J, with 6 bases between. CDR3 sequence reads: CASSVEGRTDTQYF. The CDR3, as DNA: TGTGCCAGCAGCGTAGAGGGGCGCACAGATACGCAGTATTTT.

The V and J genes are TRBV28 and TRBJ1-4; TRBD1 matches 7 bases. The V gene end was trimmed by 2 bases and the J gene end by 5 bases; junction bases not matched to a gene: 5. The germline V gene encodes CDR1 MDHEN and CDR2 SYDVKM. CDR3 length equals 15 residues. For the CDR3, the DNA is TGTGCCAGCAGTTTAGTGACAGGGTGGAATGAAAAACTGTTTTTT. Its protein product is CASSLVTGWNEKLFF.

The rearrangement links TRBV30 to TRBJ2-1; 7 nucleotides line up with TRBD2. Germline V CDR1 and CDR2: GTSNPN, SVGIG (reference sequence). CDR3 length: 12 residues. The junction had 2 bases not matched to a gene; V was cut back by 1 base and J by 8 bases. CDR3 sequence: CAWSGGRDEQFF. Written as DNA, the CDR3 is TGTGCCTGGAGTGGGGGGAGGGATGAGCAGTTCTTC.

The V and J genes are TRBV29-1 and TRBJ1-2; D gene uncertain. V was cut by 0 bases and J by 5 bases, with 10 bases left in between. The length of the CDR3 is 13 residues. Germline values: CDR1 SQVTM, CDR2 ANQGSEA. The CDR3 DNA sequence: TGCAGCGTTGAAGATCGATCAGCGTATGGCTACACCTTC. It encodes CSVEDRSAYGYTF.

The chain employs TRBV11-3 and TRBJ2-7; D is perhaps TRBD2 (6 bases). The germline V gene encodes CDR1 SGHNT and CDR2 YENEEA. There are 14 residues in the CDR3. Trimming took 1 base from V and 2 from J, leaving 9 bases between them. The CDR3 bases are TGTGCCAGCAGCTTAGGCGGGACCACCTACGAGCAGTACTTC. Translation gives CASSLGGTTYEQYF.

The rearrangement joins TRBV21-1 to TRBJ1-5. TRBV21-1 is given as a pseudogene. CDR3 size: 12 residues. The CDR3 is CASTVSNQPQHF. The CDR3 nucleotides are TGTGCCAGCACTGTGAGCAATCAGCCCCAGCATTTT.

As regards this clone: The same CDR3 can be traced to other DNA sequences in this sample. CDR3 amino acids: CASSQGLAGYEQYF. CDR3 nucleotide sequence: TGCGCCAGCAGCCAAGGACTAGCGGGATACGAGCAGTACTTC. The chain combines TRBV4-1 with TRBJ2-7; 11 bases fit TRBD2. This CDR3 region has 14 residues. Germline CDR1 reads MGHRA; CDR2 reads YSYEKL. The V gene end was trimmed by 1 base and the J gene end by 4 bases; junction bases not matched to a gene: 0.

Written as DNA, the CDR3 is TGTGCCAGCAGCCAACAGGGCGCCTACGAGCAGTACTTC. Translating gives CASSQQGAYEQYF. The chain is built from TRBV14 and TRBJ2-7; perhaps TRBD1 as D (5 bases). The germline V gene has CDR1 SGHDN and CDR2 FVKESK. V was pared by 2 bases and J by 2 bases, with 7 bases between. The CDR3 has 13 residues. Filled out from reference TRBV14 and TRBJ2-7, the complete variable domain reads EAGVTQFPSHSVIEKGQTVTLRCDPISGHDNLYWYRRVMGKEIKFLLHFVKESKQDESGMPNNRFLAERTGGTYSTLKVQPAELEDSGVYFCASSQQGAYEQYFGPGTRLTVT.

The genes are TRBV19 and TRBJ2-4; 7 bases are shared with TRBD1. CDR1 and CDR2 from the germline V gene are LNHDA and SQIVND (reference sequence). V lost 5 bases to trimming and J lost 5 bases; unmatched junction nucleotides: 9. The CDR3 totals 15 residues. The CDR3 DNA follows: TGTGCCAGTAGTCAGGGGACCGGGACAGAAAACATTCAGTACTTC. This encodes CASSQGTGTENIQYF. The whole variable domain, filled in from reference TRBV19 and TRBJ2-4, reads DGGITQSPKYLFRKEGQNVTLSCEQNLNHDAMYWYRQDPGQGLRLIYYSQIVNDFQKGDIAEGYSVSREKKESFPLTVTSAQKNPTAFYLCASSQGTGTENIQYFGAGTRLSVL.

This chain uses TRBV13 with TRBJ2-1, with 11 bases that match TRBD2. Germline CDR1 reads PRHDT; CDR2 reads FYEKMQ (reference sequence). The length of the CDR3 is 18 residues. Trimming removed 4 bases from V and 0 bases from J; junction bases left unmatched: 8. CDR3 region: CASSYGLAGILSYNEQFF. DNA for the CDR3: TGTGCCAGCAGCTATGGACTAGCGGGCATTCTCTCCTACAATGAGCAGTTCTTC.

The chain links TRBV10-3 to TRBJ2-2, with 8 positions matching TRBD2. With V trimmed by 8 bases and J by 6 bases, 5 bases remained unmatched. The CDR3 consists of 13 residues. Germline V gene data show CDR1 as ENHRY and CDR2 as SYGVKD. The CDR3 coding sequence is TGTGCCATCTGGGGACTAGAATCCGGGGAGCTGTTTTTT. It codes for CAIWGLESGELFF.

This chain joins TRBV6-5 and TRBJ2-3; 9 nucleotides agree with TRBD1. The germline V gene encodes CDR1 MNHEY and CDR2 SVGAGI. Losses at the gene ends were 2 bases for V and 7 bases for J; bases not matched to a gene: 10. The CDR3 consists of 16 residues. CDR3 in amino acids: CASSYVGQGIRNTQYF. The DNA of the CDR3 is TGTGCCAGCAGTTACGTTGGACAGGGGATTAGAAATACGCAGTATTTT.

The rearrangement links TRBV5-1 to TRBJ2-3; 8 nucleotides agree with TRBD2. Per germline, CDR1 SGHRS and CDR2 YFSETQ. V lost 0 bases, J lost 3 bases, and 3 bases stayed unmatched. The CDR3 is 15 residues long. The CDR3 DNA is TGCGCCAGCAGCTTGGGATCGGGGGGGACAGATACGCAGTATTTT. This gives the protein CASSLGSGGTDTQYF.

The V call is TRBV18, the J call TRBJ1-5, with 7 bases aligning to TRBD1. The CDR3 loop spans 16 amino acids. Germline CDR1 and CDR2: KGHSH and LQKENI. Trimming at V came to 3 bases and at J to 6 bases, leaving 11 bases not matched to a gene. This CDR3 is CASSPQQGIESQPQHF. In DNA, the CDR3 is TGTGCCAGCTCACCTCAACAGGGGATAGAGAGTCAGCCCCAGCATTTT.

The CDR3, as DNA: TGTGCCAGCAGCTTAACTAGCGGGCGTCAAGAGACCCAGTACTTC. It yields the protein CASSLTSGRQETQYF. V and J are TRBV7-2 and TRBJ2-5; 9 bases line up with TRBD2. There are 15 residues in the CDR3. Germline lookup yields CDR1 SGHTA and CDR2 FQGNSA. The V segment lost 2 bases and the J segment 2 bases; nucleotides outside the gene matches: 3.

CDR3 loop: CAWVPQDREYYEQYF. CDR3 nucleotide sequence: TGTGCCTGGGTCCCTCAGGACAGAGAATACTACGAGCAGTACTTC. V gene TRBV30 combines with J gene TRBJ2-7, with D perhaps TRBD1 (6 bases). This CDR3 comprises 15 residues. V was trimmed by 5 bases and J by 3 bases, leaving 20 bases between them. Germline assignment: CDR1 GTSNPN and CDR2 SVGIG (reference sequence).

The chain is built from TRBV2 and TRBJ2-3; the match to TRBD2 covers 7 bases. J gave up 2 bases and V 5 bases, and 4 bases lay outside the gene matches. Germline V CDR1 and CDR2: SNHLY, FYNNEI. The CDR3 has 14 amino acids. CDR3 sequence reads: CASSPGLNTDTQYF. Here the CDR3 DNA reads TGTGCCAGCAGTCCGGGACTAAACACAGATACGCAGTATTTT.

This clone was recorded once. The chain combines TRBV6-1 with TRBJ1-2; D is perhaps TRBD1 (6 bases). The V end was cut by 1 base, the J end by 8 bases, with 17 bases between. Germline values: CDR1 MNHNS, CDR2 SASEGT. CDR3 size: 15 residues. CDR3 sequence (DNA): TGTGCCAGCAGTGAAGGGTTGGGGACACCCTCGGGCTACACCTTC. It codes for CASSEGLGTPSGYTF.

The chain is built from TRBV7-9 and TRBJ1-2; the match to TRBD1 covers 7 bases. The CDR3 has 12 amino acids. J was trimmed by 5 bases and V by 11 bases; bases with no gene match: 8. CDR1 is SEHNR, CDR2 FQNEAQ, per germline (reference sequence). The CDR3 loop reads CACGQVVYGYTF. Written as DNA, the CDR3 is TGTGCCTGCGGACAGGTAGTTTATGGCTACACCTTC. The full variable domain, with the rest looked up from reference TRBV7-9 and TRBJ1-2, is DTGVSQNPRHKITKRGQNVTFRCDPISEHNRLYWYRQTLGQGPEFLTYFQNEAQLEKSRLLSDRFSAERPKGSFSTLEIQRTEQGDSAMYLCACGQVVYGYTFGSGTRLTVV.

This clone showed up just once. The genes are TRBV19 and TRBJ1-1; maybe TRBD1 (5 bases). This CDR3 has 15 amino acids. The ends were cut back, 7 bases at V and 1 base at J, with 16 bases in the middle. Germline V lookup: CDR1 LNHDA, CDR2 SQIVND (reference sequence). The CDR3 loop is CASNLFGHKNTEAFF. DNA for the CDR3: TGTGCCAGTAATCTATTTGGACATAAGAACACTGAAGCTTTCTTT.

V and J are TRBV13 and TRBJ2-7; 7 positions agree with TRBD2. Germline CDR1 PRHDT, CDR2 FYEKMQ (reference sequence). This CDR3 has 18 amino acids. The trim removed 5 bases at V and 2 bases at J, leaving 18 bases unmatched. The CDR3 DNA reads as TGTGCCAGCAGCCTGACCCCTAAAACTAGCGAGAGAACCTACGAGCAGTACTTC. Its translation: CASSLTPKTSERTYEQYF.

The CDR3 coding sequence is TGTGCCAGCAGCTTAGATCTCGGTACGGGCGAGCAGTACTTC. It translates to CASSLDLGTGEQYF. V gene TRBV11-2 combines with J gene TRBJ2-7; D is unresolved. V dropped 0 bases and J dropped 6 bases, with 12 bases sitting between them. This CDR3 region has 14 residues. The germline CDR1 and CDR2 sequences are SGHAT and FQNNGV. The full variable domain, its missing parts supplied by reference TRBV11-2 and TRBJ2-7, is EAGVAQSPRYKIIEKRQSVAFWCNPISGHATLYWYQQILGQGPKLLIQFQNNGVVDDSQLPKDRFSAERLKGVDSTLKIQPAKLEDSAVYLCASSLDLGTGEQYFGPGTRLTVT.

V usage is TRBV18 and J usage is TRBJ2-7; D possibly corresponds to TRBD2 (5 bases). This CDR3 region has 13 residues. Trimming left V 3 bases short and J 3 bases short, with 9 bases between. Germline V gene sequence: CDR1 KGHSH, CDR2 LQKENI. This CDR3 is CASSPGVGYEQYF. For the CDR3, the DNA is TGTGCCAGCTCACCCGGGGTCGGCTACGAGCAGTACTTC.

V gene TRBV9 combines with J gene TRBJ2-2; D might be TRBD1 (6 bases). Looked up from germline, CDR1 is SGDLS and CDR2 is YYNGEE. Trimming cost V 2 bases and J 5 bases, with 13 bases left between them. This CDR3 is 15 amino acids long. CDR3 DNA sequence: TGTGCCAGCAGCGTCACAGGGTCTCGGACCGGGGAGCTGTTTTTT. Translating it yields CASSVTGSRTGELFF.

This chain links TRBV27 with TRBJ2-7; 7 bases agree with TRBD1. Germline V CDR1 and CDR2: MNHEY, SMNVEV (reference sequence). J was trimmed by 3 bases and V by 6 bases; bases with no gene match: 8. The CDR3 has 14 amino acids. For the CDR3, the DNA is TGTGCCAGCAGACCTACAGGGGTACTCTACGAGCAGTACTTC. Encoded protein: CASRPTGVLYEQYF.

This clone was counted between two and nine times. The gene calls are TRBV6-6 and TRBJ2-7, with D perhaps TRBD1 (5 bases). This CDR3 spans 14 amino acids. Germline V CDR1 and CDR2: MNHNY, SVGAGI (reference sequence). V was cut by 2 bases and J by 6 bases, with 14 bases left in between. The CDR3 coding sequence is TGTGCCAGCAGTTACATATCAGGGTCTGGCGAGCAGTACTTC. The encoded protein is CASSYISGSGEQYF.

The V call is TRBV6-1, the J call TRBJ2-3, with a possible D match to TRBD2 (5 bases). Trimming shortened V by 1 base and J by 0 bases, and 14 bases separated the two germline ends. Per the germline V gene, CDR1 is MNHNS and CDR2 is SASEGT. This CDR3 contains 17 residues. The CDR3 loop reads CASSEGLAPLSTDTQYF. As DNA, the CDR3 is TGTGCCAGCAGTGAAGGGTTAGCGCCCCTCAGCACAGATACGCAGTATTTT.

The chain couples TRBV7-2 to TRBJ1-3, with a possible D match to TRBD1 (6 bases). The V gene's germline CDR1 is SGHTA and CDR2 FQGNSA. The V end lost 1 base, the J end lost 5 bases, and 15 bases lay between the germline ends. The CDR3 has 16 residues. CDR3 nucleotides: TGTGCCAGCAGCTTAGGGCGGGAGGGGGGTAGAAACACCATATATTTT. Residues: CASSLGREGGRNTIYF.